This is a list of T cell receptor beta chains from one sample in a study of blood T cell repertoires in COVID-19. Sequenced by immunoSEQ multiplex PCR; TCRdb stores in-frame clones only, minus some. The table has some 200,000 clones, approximately 84% seen once. Sequenced material: peripheral blood. Receptor source: a woman older than 75 with COVID-19, enrolled during active disease. Each CDR3 is given with its conserved first and last residue. A D gene is named only where the DNA matches it firmly. The listing skips clone size in some rows; elsewhere it reads once, few, many or a size class.

cdr3_nt cdr3_aa j_call clone_size v_call d_call
TGTGCCAGCAGCGTTGGTCAGGGTAACTACGAGCAGTACTTC CASSVGQGNYEQYF TRBJ2-7 NA TRBV9 NA
TGTGCCACCAGCATTCCTTTAGCAGGGGAAGAAAAACTGTTTTTT CATSIPLAGEEKLFF TRBJ1-4 NA TRBV15 NA
TGTGCCAGTAGGTTTGCAGGGGTCCCTGGCTACACCTTC CASRFAGVPGYTF TRBJ1-2 NA TRBV19 NA
TGTGCCAGCAGTGCAGGGGGCGGGACTGAAGCTTTCTTT CASSAGGGTEAFF TRBJ1-1 NA TRBV2 TRBD1
TGTGCCAGCAGCCCACGGGGGGGGAACACTGAAGCTTTCTTT CASSPRGGNTEAFF TRBJ1-1 NA TRBV3-1/TRBV3-2 NA
TGTGCCAGCAGCTTGGCGGGCGCGGGGACTGCTGGGGCCAACGTCCTGACTTTC CASSLAGAGTAGANVLTF TRBJ2-6 once TRBV5-4 NA
TGTGCCAGCTCACCACCGGACAGGGGGTTCTCAGATACGCAGTATTTT CASSPPDRGFSDTQYF TRBJ2-3 once TRBV18 TRBD1
TGTGCCAGTAGTACGCTAGGGGGTAAGTCCTACGAGCAGTACTTC CASSTLGGKSYEQYF TRBJ2-7 NA TRBV19 NA
TGTGCCAGCAGCCGTAGCGGGAGAGAAGGCATTCAGTACTTC CASSRSGREGIQYF TRBJ2-4 NA TRBV16 TRBD2
TGTGCCAGTACTCATGTCAGGGGCAATCAGCCCCAGCATTTT CASTHVRGNQPQHF TRBJ1-5 NA TRBV19 NA
TGTGCCAGTAGTACTCCCGCGGAGGGCACTGAAGCTTTCTTT CASSTPAEGTEAFF TRBJ1-1 NA TRBV19 NA
TGTGCCAGCACCAACCCAGGGTCCGATACGCAGTATTTT CASTNPGSDTQYF TRBJ2-3 NA TRBV11-3 NA
TGTGCCAGCTCCGGGACAGGGATGAATGAGCAGTTCTTC CASSGTGMNEQFF TRBJ2-1 once TRBV2 TRBD1
TGTGCCAGTAGTATAGATAAAAACTATGGCTACACCTTC CASSIDKNYGYTF TRBJ1-2 NA TRBV19 NA
TGTGCCAGCAGCCACTCCCGGGACTATATCCACGAGCAGTACTTC CASSHSRDYIHEQYF TRBJ2-7 NA TRBV6-6 TRBD2
TGCGCCAGCAGCTTGGCGGGAGGCGGCACAGATACGCAGTATTTT CASSLAGGGTDTQYF TRBJ2-3 NA TRBV5-1 TRBD2
TGTGCCAGCAGTGCACGACTCGTCTCCTCCTACAATGAGCAGTTCTTC CASSARLVSSYNEQFF TRBJ2-1 NA TRBV27 NA
TGTGCCACCAGCAGACAGGGGGACTACGAGCAGTACTTC CATSRQGDYEQYF TRBJ2-7 NA TRBV15 TRBD1
TGCGCCAGCAGCTCCCCGGGGGTCTACGAGCAGTACTTC CASSSPGVYEQYF TRBJ2-7 NA TRBV5-1 NA
TGTGCCAGCAGCCAAACCGATGGGGGGGGCTGGCAGCCCCAGCATTTT CASSQTDGGGWQPQHF TRBJ1-5 NA TRBV4-2 NA
TGCGCCATTCCAAAAGCAGGCTCCTACAATGAGCAGTTCTTC CAIPKAGSYNEQFF TRBJ2-1 NA TRBV23-1 NA
TGCGCCAGCAGCCCCAGGGGACGGAGTTCAGATGAGCAGTTCTTC CASSPRGRSSDEQFF TRBJ2-1 NA TRBV5-1 NA
TGTGCCAGCAGTTACGCGGGGACCACTGAAGCTTTCTTT CASSYAGTTEAFF TRBJ1-1 NA TRBV6-5 NA
TGTGCCAGCTCATTACGGGTTTCAGGGGGTGAGACCCAGTACTTC CASSLRVSGGETQYF TRBJ2-5 NA TRBV2 TRBD1
TGTGCCAGCAGCGTAGGCCTAGCGGGAGGGCGCGATGAGCAGTTCTTC CASSVGLAGGRDEQFF TRBJ2-1 NA TRBV9 TRBD2
TGCGCCAGCAGCGCGACTCCTGCTCGGGGAGAGCAGTACTTC CASSATPARGEQYF TRBJ2-7 few TRBV5-1 NA
TGTGCCAGTAGTATAGTAAGCCTTTCTGGAAACACCATATATTTT CASSIVSLSGNTIYF TRBJ1-3 NA TRBV19 NA
TGCGCCAGCACGGAGGGCGACGTCTCTGGAAACACCATATATTTT CASTEGDVSGNTIYF TRBJ1-3 NA TRBV5-1 NA
TGTGCCAGCAGCAAAGAAACCCGGGAGTGGGAAACCGGGGAGCTGTTTTTT CASSKETREWETGELFF TRBJ2-2 once TRBV21-1 NA
TGTGCCAGCAGCTCACCCGGGACAGGAAGAGCCTCTGGAAACACCATATATTTT CASSSPGTGRASGNTIYF TRBJ1-3 NA TRBV7-6 TRBD1
TGTGCCAGCAGCTTAATGATGGGGGGGCAAAATGAAAAACTGTTTTTT CASSLMMGGQNEKLFF TRBJ1-4 NA TRBV7-8 NA
TGTGCCATCAGCACAGGGAATCAGCCCCAGCATTTT CAISTGNQPQHF TRBJ1-5 NA TRBV10-3 NA
TGTGCCAGTAGTATTAGGCCAGAAGGGGGTGGCTACACCTTC CASSIRPEGGGYTF TRBJ1-2 NA TRBV19 NA
TGTGCCAGCAGCCGGATGGGGAGGGGGAACACTGAAGCTTTCTTT CASSRMGRGNTEAFF TRBJ1-1 NA TRBV7-2 NA
TGTGCCAGCAGCTTAGGGACAGGGGTCGGCTATGGCTACACCTTC CASSLGTGVGYGYTF TRBJ1-2 NA TRBV7-6 TRBD1
TGTGCCAGCAGCTTCGGGCTAGCACCAAGCTCCTACAATGAGCAGTTCTTC CASSFGLAPSSYNEQFF TRBJ2-1 NA TRBV5-5 NA
TGTGCCAGCAGTTTCGACAGGGCATACGAGCAGTACTTC CASSFDRAYEQYF TRBJ2-7 many TRBV27 TRBD1
TGCGCCAGCAGCCAATCACAGGGGGCCAGTTATGGCTACACCTTC CASSQSQGASYGYTF TRBJ1-2 NA TRBV4-1 TRBD1
TGTGCCAGTAGTATGCGGGGGACTAGCACAGATACGCAGTATTTT CASSMRGTSTDTQYF TRBJ2-3 NA TRBV19 TRBD2
TGTGCCAGCAGTTGGGACTGGAGTTCAAAAACCCAGTACTTC CASSWDWSSKTQYF TRBJ2-5 NA TRBV6-5 NA
TGTGCCAGCAGCTTGGCTTCGCTGGGCCGGGGGGCGAGCACTGAAGCTTTCTTT CASSLASLGRGASTEAFF TRBJ1-1 NA TRBV7-3 NA
TGTGCCAGCATAGCAGGGTACGGAGCTGGAAACACCATATATTTT CASIAGYGAGNTIYF TRBJ1-3 NA TRBV2 NA
TGCGCCAGCAGCCACACCGGCCCCCGGGATTCGGAGACCCAGTACTTC CASSHTGPRDSETQYF TRBJ2-5 NA TRBV5-1 NA
TGTGCCAGCAGGCTTACAGGGGAGCGGTATGGCTACACCTTC CASRLTGERYGYTF TRBJ1-2 NA TRBV6-5 TRBD1
TGTGCCAGCTCACCATGGCAGGGCGACACCGGGGAGCTGTTTTTT CASSPWQGDTGELFF TRBJ2-2 NA TRBV18 NA
TGTGCCAGCAGCGTAGAACTCTGGACAGGGACTGGAAACACCATATATTTT CASSVELWTGTGNTIYF TRBJ1-3 NA TRBV9 TRBD1
TGTGCCGGGACAGAGTTAGCTAACTATGGCTACACCTTC CAGTELANYGYTF TRBJ1-2 NA TRBV6-5 TRBD1
TGTGCCAGCAGTACGGTGGCTAGCGGGAGGGCCCGCAATGAGCAGTTCTTC CASSTVASGRARNEQFF TRBJ2-1 NA TRBV6-4 TRBD2
TGTGCCAGCAGTGCCGGGACTAGCGGCTACGAGCAGTACTTC CASSAGTSGYEQYF TRBJ2-7 NA TRBV2 TRBD2
TGCAGTGCTAGTAATAGCGGGGGGCCTGGAGATACGCAGTATTTT CSASNSGGPGDTQYF TRBJ2-3 NA TRBV20-1 TRBD2
TGTGCCAGTAGTACCTTGGGGGGCGGGGGGCCGGATACGCAGTATTTT CASSTLGGGGPDTQYF TRBJ2-3 NA TRBV19 TRBD2
TGTGCCAGTAGCCCCGGCCTGGGAGAAATTAATTCCGGGGAGCTGTTTTTT CASSPGLGEINSGELFF TRBJ2-2 NA TRBV19 NA
TGTGCCAGCAGCCCGCCAAGGGGGGGGACTAGCGGGATCCGGGAGCAGTTCTTC CASSPPRGGTSGIREQFF TRBJ2-1 NA TRBV7-9 TRBD2
TGTGCCAGCAGTTTCACTCCAAGGACAGGGGGGGGCACTGAAGCTTTCTTT CASSFTPRTGGGTEAFF TRBJ1-1 few TRBV27 TRBD1
TGTGCCACCAGTGCTAGCGGGCAAGAGACCCAGTACTTC CATSASGQETQYF TRBJ2-5 NA TRBV24-1 TRBD2
TGTGCCAGCAGCCAAGGACAGGGACGCGAAAAACTGTTTTTT CASSQGQGREKLFF TRBJ1-4 NA TRBV3-1/TRBV3-2 TRBD1
TGTGCCAGCAGAAACACCCAGGGGCTTGGCTACACCTTC CASRNTQGLGYTF TRBJ1-2 few TRBV2 NA